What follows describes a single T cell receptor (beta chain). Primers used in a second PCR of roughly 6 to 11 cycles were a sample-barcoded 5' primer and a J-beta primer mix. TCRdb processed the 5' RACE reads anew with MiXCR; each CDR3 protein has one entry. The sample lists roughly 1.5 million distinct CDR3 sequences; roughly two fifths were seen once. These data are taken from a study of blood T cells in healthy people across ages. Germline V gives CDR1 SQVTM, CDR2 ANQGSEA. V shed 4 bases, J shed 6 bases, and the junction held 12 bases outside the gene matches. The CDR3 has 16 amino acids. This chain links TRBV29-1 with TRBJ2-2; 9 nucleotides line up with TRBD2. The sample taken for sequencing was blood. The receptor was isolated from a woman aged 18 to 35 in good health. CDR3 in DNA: TGCAGCGTTGGCCATGTCCTAGCGGGGTTCCCCGGGGAGCTGTTTTTT. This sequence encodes CSVGHVLAGFPGELFF.